This T cell receptor (beta chain) was found in a study of blood T cell repertoires in COVID-19. As for the study in general: T cells, B-cell-depleted T cells, or PBMCs provided the cDNA or gDNA that served as material.

With V trimmed by 6 bases and J by 4 bases, 13 bases remained unmatched. This CDR3 contains 17 residues. CDR1 LNHDA and CDR2 SQIVND come from the germline V gene (reference sequence). This clone was counted once. Method: immunoSEQ multiplex PCR; TCRdb's copy keeps in-frame clones and lacks some. The table lists fewer than 300,000 clones, around 82% of them singletons, with about 3% in the top ten. Sample: peripheral blood. V usage is TRBV19 and J usage is TRBJ2-1, with 9 bases fitting TRBD1. The receptor was derived from a woman aged 18-29 years with acute or convalescent COVID-19. In nucleotides, the CDR3 is TGTGCCAGTAGCCTGGCCCCCCACAGGGGGCGGTACAATGAGCAGTTCTTC. Translating it yields CASSLAPHRGRYNEQFF.